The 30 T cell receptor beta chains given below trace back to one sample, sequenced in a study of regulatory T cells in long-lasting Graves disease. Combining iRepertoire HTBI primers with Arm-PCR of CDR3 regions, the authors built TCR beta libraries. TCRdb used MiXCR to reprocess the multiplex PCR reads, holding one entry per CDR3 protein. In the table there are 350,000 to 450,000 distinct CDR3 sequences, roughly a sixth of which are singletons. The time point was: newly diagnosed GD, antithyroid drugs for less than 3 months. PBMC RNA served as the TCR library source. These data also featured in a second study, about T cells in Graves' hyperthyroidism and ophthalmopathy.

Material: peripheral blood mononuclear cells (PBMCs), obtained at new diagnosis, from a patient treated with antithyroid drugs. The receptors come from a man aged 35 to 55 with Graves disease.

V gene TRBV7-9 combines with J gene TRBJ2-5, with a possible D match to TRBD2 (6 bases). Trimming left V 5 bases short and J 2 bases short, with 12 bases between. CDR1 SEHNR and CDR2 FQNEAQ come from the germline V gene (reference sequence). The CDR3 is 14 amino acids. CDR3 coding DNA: TGTGCCAGCAGCCCCAAAGGACTACAAGAGACCCAGTACTTC. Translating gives CASSPKGLQETQYF.

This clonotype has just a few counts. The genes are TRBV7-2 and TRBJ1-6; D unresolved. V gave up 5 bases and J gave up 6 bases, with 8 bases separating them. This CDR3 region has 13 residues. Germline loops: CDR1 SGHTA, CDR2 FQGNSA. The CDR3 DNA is TGTGCCAGCAGCCCTAGACCTAATTCACCCCTCCACTTT. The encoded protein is CASSPRPNSPLHF.

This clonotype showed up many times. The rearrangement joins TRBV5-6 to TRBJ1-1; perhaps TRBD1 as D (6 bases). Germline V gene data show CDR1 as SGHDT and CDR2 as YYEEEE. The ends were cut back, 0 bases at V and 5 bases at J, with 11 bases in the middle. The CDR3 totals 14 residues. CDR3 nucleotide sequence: TGTGCCAGCAGCTTGGCTCGGGGGCAAACTGAAGCTTTCTTT. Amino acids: CASSLARGQTEAFF.

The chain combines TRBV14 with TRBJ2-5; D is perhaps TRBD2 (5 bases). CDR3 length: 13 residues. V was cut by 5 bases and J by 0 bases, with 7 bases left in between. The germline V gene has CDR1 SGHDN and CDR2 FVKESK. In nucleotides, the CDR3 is TGTGCCAGCAGCAAGCGGTACCAAGAGACCCAGTACTTC. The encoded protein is CASSKRYQETQYF. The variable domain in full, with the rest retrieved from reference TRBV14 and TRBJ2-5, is EAGVTQFPSHSVIEKGQTVTLRCDPISGHDNLYWYRRVMGKEIKFLLHFVKESKQDESGMPNNRFLAERTGGTYSTLKVQPAELEDSGVYFCASSKRYQETQYFGPGTRLLVL.

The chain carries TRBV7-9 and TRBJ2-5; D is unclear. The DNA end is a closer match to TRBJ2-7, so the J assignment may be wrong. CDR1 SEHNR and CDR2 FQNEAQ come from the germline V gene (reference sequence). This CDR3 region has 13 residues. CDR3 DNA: TGTGCCAGCAGCTTAGCGGGGTTAGACGAGCAGTACTTC. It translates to CASSLAGLDEQYF.

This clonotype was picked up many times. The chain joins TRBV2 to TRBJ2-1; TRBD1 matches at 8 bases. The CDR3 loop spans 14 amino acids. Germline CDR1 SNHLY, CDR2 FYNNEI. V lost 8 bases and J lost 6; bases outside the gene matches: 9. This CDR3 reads CASQLPTGGNEQFF. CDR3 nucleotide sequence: TGTGCCAGCCAACTCCCCACAGGGGGCAATGAGCAGTTCTTC.

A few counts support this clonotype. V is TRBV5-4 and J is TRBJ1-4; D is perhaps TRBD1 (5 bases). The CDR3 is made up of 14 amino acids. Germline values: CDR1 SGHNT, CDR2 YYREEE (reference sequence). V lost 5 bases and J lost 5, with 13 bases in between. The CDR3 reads CASSTGRGNEKLFF. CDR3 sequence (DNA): TGTGCCAGCAGTACAGGACGGGGGAATGAAAAACTGTTTTTT.

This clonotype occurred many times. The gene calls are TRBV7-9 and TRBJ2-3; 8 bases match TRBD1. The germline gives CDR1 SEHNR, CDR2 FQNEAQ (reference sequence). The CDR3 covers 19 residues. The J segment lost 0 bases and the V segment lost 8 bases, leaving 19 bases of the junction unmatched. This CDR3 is CASRSSKIAQGASTDTQYF. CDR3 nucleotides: TGTGCCAGCCGATCTTCAAAGATTGCCCAGGGGGCTAGCACAGATACGCAGTATTTT.

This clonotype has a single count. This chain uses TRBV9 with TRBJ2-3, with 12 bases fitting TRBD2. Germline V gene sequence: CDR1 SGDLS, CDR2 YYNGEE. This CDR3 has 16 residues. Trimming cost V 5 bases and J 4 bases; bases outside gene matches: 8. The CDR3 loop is CASSTRLAGESDTQYF. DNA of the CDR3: TGTGCCAGCAGTACTAGACTAGCGGGGGAATCAGATACGCAGTATTTT.

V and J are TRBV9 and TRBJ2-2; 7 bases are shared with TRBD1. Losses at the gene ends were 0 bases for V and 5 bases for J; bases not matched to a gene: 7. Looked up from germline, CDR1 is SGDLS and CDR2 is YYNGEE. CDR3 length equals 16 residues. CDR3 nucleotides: TGTGCCAGCAGCGTAGCTAAGGGGGCGAGAACCGGGGAGCTGTTTTTT. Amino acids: CASSVAKGARTGELFF.

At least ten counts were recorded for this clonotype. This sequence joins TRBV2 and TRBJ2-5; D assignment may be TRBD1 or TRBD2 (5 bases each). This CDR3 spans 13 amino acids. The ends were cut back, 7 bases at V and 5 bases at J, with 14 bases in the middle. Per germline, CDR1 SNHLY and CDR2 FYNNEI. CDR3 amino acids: CASKATGQETQYF. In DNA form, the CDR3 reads TGTGCCAGCAAGGCAACGGGGCAGGAGACCCAGTACTTC.

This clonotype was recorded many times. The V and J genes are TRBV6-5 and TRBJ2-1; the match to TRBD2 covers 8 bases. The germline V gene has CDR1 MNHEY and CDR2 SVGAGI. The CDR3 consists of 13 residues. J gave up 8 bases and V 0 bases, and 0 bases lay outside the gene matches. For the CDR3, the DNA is TGTGCCAGCAGTTACTCAGCGGGGGATGAGCAGTTCTTC. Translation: CASSYSAGDEQFF.

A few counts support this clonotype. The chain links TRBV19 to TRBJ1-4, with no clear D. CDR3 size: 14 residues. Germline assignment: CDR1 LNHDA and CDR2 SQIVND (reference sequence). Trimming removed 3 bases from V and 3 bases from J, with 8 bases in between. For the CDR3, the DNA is TGTGCCAGTAGTATCCGGGGTCCTAATGAAAAACTGTTTTTT. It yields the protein CASSIRGPNEKLFF.

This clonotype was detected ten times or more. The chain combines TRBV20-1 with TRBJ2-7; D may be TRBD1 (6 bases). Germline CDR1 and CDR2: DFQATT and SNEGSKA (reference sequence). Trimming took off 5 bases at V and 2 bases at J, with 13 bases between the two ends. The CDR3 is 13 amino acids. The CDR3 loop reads CSAGQRRPYEQYF. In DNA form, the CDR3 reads TGCAGTGCTGGACAGCGACGTCCCTACGAGCAGTACTTC.

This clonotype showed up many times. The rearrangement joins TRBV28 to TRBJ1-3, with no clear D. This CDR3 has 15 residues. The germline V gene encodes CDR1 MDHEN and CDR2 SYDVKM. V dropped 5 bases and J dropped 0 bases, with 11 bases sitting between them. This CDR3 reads CASSGGWDSGNTIYF. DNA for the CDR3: TGTGCCAGCAGTGGAGGGTGGGACTCTGGAAACACCATATATTTT.

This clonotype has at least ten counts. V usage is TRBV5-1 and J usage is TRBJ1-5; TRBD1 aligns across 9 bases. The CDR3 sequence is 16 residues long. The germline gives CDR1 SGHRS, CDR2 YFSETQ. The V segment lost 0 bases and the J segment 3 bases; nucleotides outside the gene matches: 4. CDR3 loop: CASSLGQGGPNQPQHF. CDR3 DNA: TGCGCCAGCAGCTTGGGACAGGGGGGGCCCAATCAGCCCCAGCATTTT.

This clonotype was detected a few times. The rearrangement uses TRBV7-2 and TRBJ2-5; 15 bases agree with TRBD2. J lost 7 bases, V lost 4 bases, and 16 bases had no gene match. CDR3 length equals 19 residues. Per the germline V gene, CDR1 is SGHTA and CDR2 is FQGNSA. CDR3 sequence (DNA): TGTGCCAGCAGCTCCCCCGTCGGTCGGACTAGCGGGGGGGCAGGGACCCAGTACTTC. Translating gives CASSSPVGRTSGGAGTQYF.

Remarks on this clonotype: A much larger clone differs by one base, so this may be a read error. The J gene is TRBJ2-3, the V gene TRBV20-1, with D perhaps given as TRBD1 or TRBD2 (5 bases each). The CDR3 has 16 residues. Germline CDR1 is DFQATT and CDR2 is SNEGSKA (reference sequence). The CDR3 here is CSARSGDGPSTDTRYF. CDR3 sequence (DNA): TGCAGTGCTAGATCCGGGGATGGGCCCTCGACAGATACGCGGTATTTT.

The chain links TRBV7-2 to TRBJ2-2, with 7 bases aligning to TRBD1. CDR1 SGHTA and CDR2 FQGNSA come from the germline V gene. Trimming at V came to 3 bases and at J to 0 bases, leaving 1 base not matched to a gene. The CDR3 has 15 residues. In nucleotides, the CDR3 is TGTGCCAGCAGCTTGGGACAGTCGAACACCGGGGAGCTGTTTTTT. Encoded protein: CASSLGQSNTGELFF. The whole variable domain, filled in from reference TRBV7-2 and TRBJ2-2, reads GAGVSQSPSNKVTEKGKDVELRCDPISGHTALYWYRQSLGQGLEFLIYFQGNSAPDKSGLPSDRFSAERTGGSVSTLTIQRTQQEDSAVYLCASSLGQSNTGELFFGEGSRLTVL.

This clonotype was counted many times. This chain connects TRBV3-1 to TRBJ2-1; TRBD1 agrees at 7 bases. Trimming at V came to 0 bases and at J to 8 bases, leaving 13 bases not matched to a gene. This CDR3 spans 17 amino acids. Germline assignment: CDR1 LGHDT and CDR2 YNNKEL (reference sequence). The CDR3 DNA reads TGTGCCAGCAGCCAAGATCCGACAGGGAGCGGTGTCGATGAGCAGTTCTTC. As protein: CASSQDPTGSGVDEQFF.

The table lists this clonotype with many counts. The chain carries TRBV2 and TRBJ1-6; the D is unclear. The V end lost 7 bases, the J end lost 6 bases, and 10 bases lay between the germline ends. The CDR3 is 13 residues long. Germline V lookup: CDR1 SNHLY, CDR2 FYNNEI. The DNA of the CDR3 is TGTGCCAGCACCCGGACGGCTAATTCACCCCTCCACTTT. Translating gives CASTRTANSPLHF.

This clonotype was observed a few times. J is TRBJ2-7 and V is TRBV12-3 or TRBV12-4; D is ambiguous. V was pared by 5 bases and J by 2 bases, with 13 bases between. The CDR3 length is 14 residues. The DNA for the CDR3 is TGTGCCAGCAGTGAAAGGACCGCCACCTACGAGCAGTACTTC. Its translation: CASSERTATYEQYF.

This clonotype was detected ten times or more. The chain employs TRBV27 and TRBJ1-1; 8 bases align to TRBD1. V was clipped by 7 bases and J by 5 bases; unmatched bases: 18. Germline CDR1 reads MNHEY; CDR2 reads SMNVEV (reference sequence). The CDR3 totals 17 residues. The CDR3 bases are TGTGCCAGCACCTCGAGGGCCGGACAGGGTCTAGTGACTGAAGCTTTCTTT. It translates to CASTSRAGQGLVTEAFF.

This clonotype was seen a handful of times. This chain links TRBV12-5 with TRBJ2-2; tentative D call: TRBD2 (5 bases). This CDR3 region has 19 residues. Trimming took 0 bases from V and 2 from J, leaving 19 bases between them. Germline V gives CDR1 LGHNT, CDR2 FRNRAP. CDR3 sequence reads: CASGLVVTGADKNTGELFF. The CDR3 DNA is TGTGCTAGTGGTTTGGTAGTCACCGGAGCGGATAAAAACACCGGGGAGCTGTTTTTT. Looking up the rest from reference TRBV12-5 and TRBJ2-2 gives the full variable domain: DARVTQTPRHKVTEMGQEVTMRCQPILGHNTVFWYRQTMMQGLELLAYFRNRAPLDDSGMPKDRFSAEMPDATLATLKIQPSEPRDSAVYFCASGLVVTGADKNTGELFFGEGSRLTVL.

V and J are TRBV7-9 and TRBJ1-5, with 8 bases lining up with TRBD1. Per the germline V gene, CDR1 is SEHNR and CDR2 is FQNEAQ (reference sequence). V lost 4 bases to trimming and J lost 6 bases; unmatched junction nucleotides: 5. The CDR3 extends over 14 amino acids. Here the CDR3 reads CASSSGGTGQPQHF. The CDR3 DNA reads TGTGCCAGCAGCTCAGGGGGCACGGGTCAGCCCCAGCATTTT.

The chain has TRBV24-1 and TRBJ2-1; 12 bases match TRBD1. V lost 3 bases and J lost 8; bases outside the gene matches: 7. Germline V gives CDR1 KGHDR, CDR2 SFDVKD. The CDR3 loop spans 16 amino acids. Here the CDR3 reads CATSDPGTGGLDEQFF. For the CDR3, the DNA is TGTGCCACCAGTGATCCCGGGACAGGGGGCCTTGATGAGCAGTTCTTC.

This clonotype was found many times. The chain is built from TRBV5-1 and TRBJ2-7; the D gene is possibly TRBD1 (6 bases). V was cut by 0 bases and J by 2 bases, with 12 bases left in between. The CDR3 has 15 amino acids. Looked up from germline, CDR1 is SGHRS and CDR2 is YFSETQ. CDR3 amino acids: CASSLGTASTYEQYF. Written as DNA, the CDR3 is TGCGCCAGCAGCTTGGGGACAGCGTCGACCTACGAGCAGTACTTC. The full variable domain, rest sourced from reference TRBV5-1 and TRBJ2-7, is KAGVTQTPRYLIKTRGQQVTLSCSPISGHRSVSWYQQTPGQGLQFLFEYFSETQRNKGNFPGRFSGRQFSNSRSEMNVSTLELGDSALYLCASSLGTASTYEQYFGPGTRLTVT.

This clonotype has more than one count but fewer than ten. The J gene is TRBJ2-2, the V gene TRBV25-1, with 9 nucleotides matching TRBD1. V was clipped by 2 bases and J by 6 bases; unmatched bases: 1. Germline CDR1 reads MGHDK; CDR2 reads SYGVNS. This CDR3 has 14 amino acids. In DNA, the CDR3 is TGTGCCAGCAGTGAAGACAGGGGGTCCGGGGAGCTGTTTTTT. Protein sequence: CASSEDRGSGELFF.

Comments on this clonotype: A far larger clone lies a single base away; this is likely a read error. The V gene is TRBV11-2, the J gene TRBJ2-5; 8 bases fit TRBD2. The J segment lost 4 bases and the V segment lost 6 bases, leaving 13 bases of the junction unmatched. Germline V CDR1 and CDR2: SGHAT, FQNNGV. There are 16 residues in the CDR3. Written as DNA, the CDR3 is TGTGCCAGCAGTGGATTCGGTAGCGGGGAGGGAGAGACCCAGTACTTC. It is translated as CASSGFGSGEGETQYF.

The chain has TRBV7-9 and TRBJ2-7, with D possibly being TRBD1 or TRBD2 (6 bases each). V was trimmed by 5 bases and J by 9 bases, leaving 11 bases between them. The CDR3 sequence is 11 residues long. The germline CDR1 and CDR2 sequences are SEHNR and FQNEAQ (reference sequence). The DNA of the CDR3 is TGTGCCAGCAGCCCCGGAGGGGGGCAGTACTTC. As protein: CASSPGGGQYF.